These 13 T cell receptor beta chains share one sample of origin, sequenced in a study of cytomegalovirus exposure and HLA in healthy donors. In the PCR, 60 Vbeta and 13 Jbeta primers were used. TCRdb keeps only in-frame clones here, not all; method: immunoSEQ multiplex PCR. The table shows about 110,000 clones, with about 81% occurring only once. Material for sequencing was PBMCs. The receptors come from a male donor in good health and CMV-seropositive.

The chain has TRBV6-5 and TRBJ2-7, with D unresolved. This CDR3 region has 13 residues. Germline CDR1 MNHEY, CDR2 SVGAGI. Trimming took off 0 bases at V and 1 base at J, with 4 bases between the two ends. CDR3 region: CASSYSTSYEQYF. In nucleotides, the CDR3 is TGTGCCAGCAGTTACTCGACTTCCTACGAGCAGTACTTC.

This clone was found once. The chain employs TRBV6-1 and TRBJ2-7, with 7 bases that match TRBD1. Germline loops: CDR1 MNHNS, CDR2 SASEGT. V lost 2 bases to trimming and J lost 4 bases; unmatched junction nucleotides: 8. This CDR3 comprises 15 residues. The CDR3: CASSERTGETYEQYF. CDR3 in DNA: TGTGCCAGCAGTGAAAGGACAGGTGAAACATACGAGCAGTACTTC.

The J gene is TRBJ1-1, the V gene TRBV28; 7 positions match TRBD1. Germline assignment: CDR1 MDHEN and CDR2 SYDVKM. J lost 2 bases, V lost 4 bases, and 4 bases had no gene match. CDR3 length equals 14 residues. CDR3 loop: CASSSDRKNTEAFF. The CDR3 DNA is TGTGCCAGCAGTTCGGACAGGAAAAACACTGAAGCTTTCTTT.

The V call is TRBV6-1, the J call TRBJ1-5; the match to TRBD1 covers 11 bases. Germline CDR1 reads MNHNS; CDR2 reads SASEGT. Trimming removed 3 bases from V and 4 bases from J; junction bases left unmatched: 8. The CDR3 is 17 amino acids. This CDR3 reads CASSDRDRGITNQPQHF. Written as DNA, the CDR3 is TGTGCCAGCAGTGACCGGGACAGGGGGATTACTAATCAGCCCCAGCATTTT.

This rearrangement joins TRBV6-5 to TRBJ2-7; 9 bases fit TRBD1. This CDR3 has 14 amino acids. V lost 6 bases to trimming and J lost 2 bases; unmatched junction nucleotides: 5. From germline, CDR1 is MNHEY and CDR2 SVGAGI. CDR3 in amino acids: CASRMGQGTYEQYF. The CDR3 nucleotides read TGTGCCAGCAGGATGGGACAGGGCACCTACGAGCAGTACTTC.

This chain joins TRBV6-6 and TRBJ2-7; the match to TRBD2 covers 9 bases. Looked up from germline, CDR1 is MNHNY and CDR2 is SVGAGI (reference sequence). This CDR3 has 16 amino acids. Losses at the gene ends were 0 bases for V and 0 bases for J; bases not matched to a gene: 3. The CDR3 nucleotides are TGTGCCAGCAGTTACTCGGGACTAGCCAGCTCCTACGAGCAGTACTTC. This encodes CASSYSGLASSYEQYF.

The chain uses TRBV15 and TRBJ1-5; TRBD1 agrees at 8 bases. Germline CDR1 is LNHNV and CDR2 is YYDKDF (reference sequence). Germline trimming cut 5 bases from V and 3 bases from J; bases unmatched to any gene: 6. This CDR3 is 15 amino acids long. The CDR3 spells CATSGGTGHNQPQHF. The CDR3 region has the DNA TGTGCCACCAGCGGCGGGACAGGTCACAATCAGCCCCAGCATTTT.

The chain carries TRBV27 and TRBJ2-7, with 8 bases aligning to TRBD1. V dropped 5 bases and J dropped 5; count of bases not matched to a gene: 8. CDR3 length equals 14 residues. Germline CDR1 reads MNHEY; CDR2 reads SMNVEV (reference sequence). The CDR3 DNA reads TGTGCCAGCAGTCAGGACAGGGCCCAGCACGAGCAGTACTTC. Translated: CASSQDRAQHEQYF.

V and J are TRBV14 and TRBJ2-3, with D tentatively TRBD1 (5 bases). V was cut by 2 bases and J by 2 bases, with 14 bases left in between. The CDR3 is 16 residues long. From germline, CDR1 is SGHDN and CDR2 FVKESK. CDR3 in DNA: TGTGCCAGCAGCCAAAAGTGGACAAGACCCACAGATACGCAGTATTTT. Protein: CASSQKWTRPTDTQYF.

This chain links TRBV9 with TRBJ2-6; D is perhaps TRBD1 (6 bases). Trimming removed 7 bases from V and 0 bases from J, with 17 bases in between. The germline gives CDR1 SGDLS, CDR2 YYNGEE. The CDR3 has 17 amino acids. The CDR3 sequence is CASLPGHGYSGANVLTF. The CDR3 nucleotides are TGTGCCAGCCTACCGGGACACGGGTACTCTGGGGCCAACGTCCTGACTTTC.

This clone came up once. This CDR3 reads CASSLKDPPAGAGELFF. Written as DNA, the CDR3 is TGCGCCAGCAGCCTAAAGGACCCTCCCGCAGGGGCCGGGGAGCTGTTTTTT. The J gene is TRBJ2-2, the V gene TRBV4-3; possibly TRBD1 for D (6 bases). Trimming left V 4 bases short and J 6 bases short, with 21 bases between. Germline V gene data show CDR1 as LGHNA and CDR2 as YSLEER. The CDR3 runs 17 residues.

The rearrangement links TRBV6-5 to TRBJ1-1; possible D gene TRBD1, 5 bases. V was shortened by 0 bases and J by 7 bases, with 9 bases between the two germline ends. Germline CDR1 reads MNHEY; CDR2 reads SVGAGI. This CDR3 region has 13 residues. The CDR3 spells CASSYSAGLEAFF. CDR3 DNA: TGTGCCAGCAGTTACTCGGCAGGGCTTGAAGCTTTCTTT.

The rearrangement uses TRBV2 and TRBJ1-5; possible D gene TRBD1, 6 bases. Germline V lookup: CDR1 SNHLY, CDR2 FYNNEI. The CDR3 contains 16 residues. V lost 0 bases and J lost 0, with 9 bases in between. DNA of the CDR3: TGTGCCAGCAGTGAAGCGGGACAATTTAGCAATCAGCCCCAGCATTTT. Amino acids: CASSEAGQFSNQPQHF.